This T cell receptor beta chain was captured in a study of spatial heterogeneity in lung cancer. Using its own MiXCR run on the 5' RACE reads, TCRdb lists one record per CDR3 protein. The sample consists of about 80,000 distinct CDR3 sequences, 8% of them appearing once. This CDR3 region has 14 residues. Germline CDR1 is KGHSH and CDR2 is LQKENI. V lost 8 bases and J lost 10, with 20 bases in between. Time point specified: sample taken at primary tumor resection. This clonotype was recorded at least ten times. The chain carries TRBV18 and TRBJ2-2, with D unclear. The sequence derives from a male donor with early-stage non-small cell lung cancer. The sample was PBMCs, taken at surgery. CDR3 loop: CASPLALRAEELFF. CDR3 DNA: TGTGCCAGCCCCCTGGCCCTAAGGGCGGAGGAGCTGTTTTTT.